This T cell receptor (beta chain) appears in the sequencing data of a study of PD-1 blockade in classical Hodgkin lymphoma. Background on the study: Patients got intravenous nivolumab 3 mg/kg every 2 weeks. Broader study findings: CD4+ but not CD8+ TCR diversity rose significantly by C4D1.

Losses at the gene ends were 6 bases for V and 3 bases for J; bases not matched to a gene: 7. The CDR3 spans 14 residues. Germline CDR1 and CDR2: SNHLY and FYNNEI. Turning to this clone: Its target is unknown.

In every patient, relapse followed autologous stem cell transplantation, while exposure to brentuximab vedotin differed. Magnetic negative selection served to purify CD4+ T cells out of PBMCs that had been thawed. When best responses were assessed, they were complete response, partial response or progressive disease. Measured with immunoSEQ multiplex PCR; TCRdb has only the in-frame clones, and not every one. The sample contains thousands of clones, approximately 80% of which appear only once. Sample: CD4+ T cells from blood, taken at baseline. The J gene is TRBJ1-1, the V gene TRBV2; 7 bases are a match to TRBD1. The TCR was taken from a human donor with classical Hodgkin lymphoma. The CDR3 is CASRTWDSYTEAFF. CDR3 sequence (DNA): TGTGCCAGCAGAACTTGGGACAGCTACACTGAAGCTTTCTTT.